The T cell receptor beta chain described here comes from a study of beta chain features in type 1 diabetes. Of the isolated RNA, all was reverse transcribed, and so the sequenced material was expressed TCRB transcripts. The method was immunoSEQ multiplex PCR; TCRdb's version includes in-frame clones alone and lacks a portion of them. Of 450,000 to 600,000 clones listed, roughly 31% are singletons. Notes on this clone: In the same sample, other DNA sequences code for this CDR3.

The CDR3 is 16 residues long. Germline V gene data show CDR1 as GTSNPN and CDR2 as SVGIG (reference sequence). The V gene end was trimmed by 0 bases and the J gene end by 2 bases; junction bases not matched to a gene: 7. The source material was naive CD4+ T cells from blood. The chain recombines TRBV30 with TRBJ2-3; 8 bases are a match to TRBD2. This sequence originates from a man between 18 and 29 years old in good health. CDR3: CAWSVGLAGATDTQYF. For the CDR3, the DNA is TGTGCCTGGAGTGTAGGCCTAGCGGGCGCCACAGATACGCAGTATTTT.